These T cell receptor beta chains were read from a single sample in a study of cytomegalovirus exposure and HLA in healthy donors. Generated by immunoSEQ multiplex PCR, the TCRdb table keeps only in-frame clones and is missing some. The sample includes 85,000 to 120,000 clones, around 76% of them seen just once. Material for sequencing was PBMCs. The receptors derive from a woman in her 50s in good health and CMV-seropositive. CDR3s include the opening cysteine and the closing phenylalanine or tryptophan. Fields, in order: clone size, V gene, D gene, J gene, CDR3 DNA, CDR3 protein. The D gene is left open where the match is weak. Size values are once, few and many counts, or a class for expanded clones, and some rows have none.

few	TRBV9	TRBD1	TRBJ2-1	TGTGCCAGCAGCGTTGACCCGAGGGGGCGCGACAATGAGCAGTTCTTC	CASSVDPRGRDNEQFF
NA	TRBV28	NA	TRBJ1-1	TGTGCCAGCAGGAGGCAGGGCGGCACTGAAGCTTTCTTT	CASRRQGGTEAFF
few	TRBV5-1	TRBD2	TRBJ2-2	TGCGCCAGCAGCTTGGCACTAGCGGGGGCGGTGGCCGGGGAGCTGTTTTTT	CASSLALAGAVAGELFF
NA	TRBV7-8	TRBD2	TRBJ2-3	TGTGCCAGCAGCGTTCGCGGGGGTCCTCTGGATACGCAGTATTTT	CASSVRGGPLDTQYF
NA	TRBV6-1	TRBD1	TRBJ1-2	TGTGCCAGCAGTGAAGCGATCCTGGGACAGGGTTTGGGTGGCTACACCTTC	CASSEAILGQGLGGYTF
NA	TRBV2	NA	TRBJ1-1	TGTGCCAGCAAAACAGGGCTTAACACTGAAGCTTTCTTT	CASKTGLNTEAFF
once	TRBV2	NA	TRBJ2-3	TGTGCCAGCAGTGAACAGGGTGGGACAGATACGCAGTATTTT	CASSEQGGTDTQYF
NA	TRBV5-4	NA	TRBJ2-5	TGTGCCAGCAGCTCGCTGGGCTTGGAGACCCAGTACTTC	CASSSLGLETQYF
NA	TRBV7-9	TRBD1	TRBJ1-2	TGTGCCAGCAGCTTGGGACAGGGGATTCTTAACTATGGCTACACCTTC	CASSLGQGILNYGYTF
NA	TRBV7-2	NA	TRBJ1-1	TGTGCCAGCAGCTTATTGAAGGGGTCGAACACTGAAGCTTTCTTT	CASSLLKGSNTEAFF
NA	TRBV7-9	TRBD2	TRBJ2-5	TGTGCCAGCAGCTTAGCCACTAGCGGGGAGACCCAGTACTTC	CASSLATSGETQYF
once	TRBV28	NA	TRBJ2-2	TGTGCCAGCAGTTCCCGTTGGGCAGGCTCAAACACCGGGGAGCTGTTTTTT	CASSSRWAGSNTGELFF
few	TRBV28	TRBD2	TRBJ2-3	TGTGCCAGCAGTTCTCTCGGAGGGACGGGGGGTCGGCCGGATACGCAGTATTTT	CASSSLGGTGGRPDTQYF
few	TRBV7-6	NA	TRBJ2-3	TGTGCCAGCAGCCGACAAGGCACAGATACGCAGTATTTT	CASSRQGTDTQYF
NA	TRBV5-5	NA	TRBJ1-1	TGTGCCACCAAAAAGGAGGGAGGTCGAATGAACACTGAAGCTTTCTTT	CATKKEGGRMNTEAFF
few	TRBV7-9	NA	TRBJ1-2	TGTGCCAGCAGCTTAGATGAGAGGGCGCGGTCCTTC	CASSLDERARSF
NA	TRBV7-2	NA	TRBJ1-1	TGTGCCAGCAGCTTAGATCCAGGTTACACTGAAGCTTTCTTT	CASSLDPGYTEAFF
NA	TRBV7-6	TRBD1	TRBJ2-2	TGTGCCAGCAGCCCGCAAGGGACAGGGTTTAACACCGGGGAGCTGTTTTTT	CASSPQGTGFNTGELFF
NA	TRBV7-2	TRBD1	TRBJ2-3	TGTGCCAGCAGCTTAGACAGGGGAACAGATACGCAGTATTTT	CASSLDRGTDTQYF
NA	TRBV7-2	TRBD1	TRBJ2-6	TGTGCCAGCAGTCAACCGACAGGGATGGCTGGGGCCAACGTCCTGACTTTC	CASSQPTGMAGANVLTF
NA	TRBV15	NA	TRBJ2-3	TGTGCCACCAGCGGGGCTACAGATACGCAGTATTTT	CATSGATDTQYF
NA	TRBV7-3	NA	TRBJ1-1	TGTGCCAGCAGCCCGGACAAGGGAACTGAAGCTTTCTTT	CASSPDKGTEAFF
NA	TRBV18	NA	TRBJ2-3	TGTGCCAGCTCACTTGAGGGGGTCTCCACAGATACGCAGTATTTT	CASSLEGVSTDTQYF
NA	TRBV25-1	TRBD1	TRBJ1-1	TGTGCCAGCAGCGCGGGACAGGGGTTCACTGAAGCTTTCTTT	CASSAGQGFTEAFF
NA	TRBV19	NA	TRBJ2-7	TGTGCCAGTAGTGTTCGGCGGGCGACTGTAGGCGAGCAGTACTTC	CASSVRRATVGEQYF
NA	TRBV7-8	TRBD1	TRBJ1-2	TGTGCCAGCAGCGCCCGACAGGGGGGAGGCTATGGCTACACCTTC	CASSARQGGGYGYTF
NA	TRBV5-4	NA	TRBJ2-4	TGTGCCAGCAGCTTGGCCGGAGTCGGCAAAAACATTCAGTACTTC	CASSLAGVGKNIQYF
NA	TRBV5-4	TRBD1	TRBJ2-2	TGTGCCAGCAGCTTGGGGGCGGGACAGGGTGACACCGGGGAGCTGTTTTTT	CASSLGAGQGDTGELFF
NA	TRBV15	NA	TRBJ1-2	TGTGCCACCAGCAGAGAGCCAGGGACTTATGGCTACACCTTC	CATSREPGTYGYTF
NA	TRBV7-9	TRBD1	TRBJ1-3	TGTGCCAGCAGCTTAGAGGGGGCCCGATCTGGAAACACCATATATTTT	CASSLEGARSGNTIYF
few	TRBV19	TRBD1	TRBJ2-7	TGTGCCAGTAGTTCCTATGCCGGGACAGGGCGAAACGAGCAGTACTTC	CASSSYAGTGRNEQYF
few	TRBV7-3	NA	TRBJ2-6	TGTGCCAGCAGCTTAACGCGGAATTCCGGGGCCAACGTCCTGACTTTC	CASSLTRNSGANVLTF
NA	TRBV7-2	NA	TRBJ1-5	TGTGCCAGCAGCGGAGGGCAGGGTCAGCCCCAGCATTTT	CASSGGQGQPQHF
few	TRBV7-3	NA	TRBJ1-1	TGTGCCAGCAGCTTAGCGGGGTTTGGCACTGAAGCTTTCTTT	CASSLAGFGTEAFF
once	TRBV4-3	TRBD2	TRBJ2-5	TGCGCCAGCAGCCCCAGCCTAGCGGGGGGAGTGGAGACCCAGTACTTC	CASSPSLAGGVETQYF
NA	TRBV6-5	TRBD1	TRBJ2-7	TGTGCCAGCAGTTTGACAGGGTTTAACGACGAGCAGTACTTC	CASSLTGFNDEQYF
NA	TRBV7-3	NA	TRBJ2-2	TGTGCCAGCAGCTTAACGAGGACCGGGGAGCTGTTTTTT	CASSLTRTGELFF
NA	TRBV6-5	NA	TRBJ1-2	TGTGCCAGCAGTTACGGAGGGAACTCTAACTATGGCTACACCTTC	CASSYGGNSNYGYTF
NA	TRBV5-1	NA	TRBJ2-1	TGCGCCAGCAGCTTGGGGGACCTCTTGGAGGGGTCCTACAATGAGCAGTTCTTC	CASSLGDLLEGSYNEQFF
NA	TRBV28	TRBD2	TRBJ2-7	TGTGCCAGCAGTTTTGGGTGGGGAGGGGAAAGCTCCTACGAGCAGTACTTC	CASSFGWGGESSYEQYF
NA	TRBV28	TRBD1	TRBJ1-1	TGTGCCAGCAGGTTAGGACAGGGGAACACTGAAGCTTTCTTT	CASRLGQGNTEAFF
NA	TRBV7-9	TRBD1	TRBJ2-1	TGTGCCAGCAGCCCTCGGACAGGGTCGAGGGAGCAGTTCTTC	CASSPRTGSREQFF
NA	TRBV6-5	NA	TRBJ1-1	TGTGCCAGCAGTTACGGTGTAGGGGGTACTGAAGCTTTCTTT	CASSYGVGGTEAFF
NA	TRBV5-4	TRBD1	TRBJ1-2	TGTGCCAGCAGCTTGAGACAGGGCGCTGGCTACACCTTC	CASSLRQGAGYTF
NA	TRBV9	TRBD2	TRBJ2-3	TGTGCCAGCAGCCTAAGTTCCCCGGCTAGCGGAACAGATACGCAGTATTTT	CASSLSSPASGTDTQYF
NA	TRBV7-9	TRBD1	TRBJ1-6	TGTGCCAGCAGCATCGGACAGGGGGTTTCACCCCTCCACTTT	CASSIGQGVSPLHF